Shown below are 2 T cell receptor beta chains from a single sample sequenced in a study of T cells in Graves' hyperthyroidism and ophthalmopathy. TCR beta CDR3 regions were amplified from RNA transcripts. HTBI primers were employed in a first-round RT-PCR of the TCR CDR3. Via MiXCR, TCRdb re-called the multiplex PCR reads, giving one row per CDR3 protein. The data show 250,000 to 300,000 distinct CDR3 sequences, approximately 15% seen once. Sequencing input: blood. Receptors originate from a woman aged 40 to 50 with Graves' hyperthyroidism that later progressed to Graves' ophthalmopathy.

This clonotype was counted at least ten times. The chain joins TRBV27 to TRBJ1-5; D not resolved. CDR1 is MNHEY and CDR2 is SMNVEV in the germline V gene (reference sequence). V was clipped by 3 bases and J by 6 bases, with 6 bases between them. The CDR3 contains 12 residues. CDR3 loop: CASSFEGQPQHF. In DNA form, the CDR3 reads TGTGCCAGCAGTTTCGAGGGTCAGCCCCAGCATTTT.

This clonotype showed up just a few times. The V gene is TRBV7-9, the J gene TRBJ1-1; 7 nucleotides agree with TRBD1. This CDR3 has 15 residues. J lost 4 bases, V lost 2 bases, and 7 bases had no gene match. Germline CDR1 and CDR2: SEHNR and FQNEAQ (reference sequence). The CDR3 DNA reads TGTGCCAGCAGCTTACTGAACAGGGGTGGCACTGAAGCTTTCTTT. Encoded protein: CASSLLNRGGTEAFF. The whole variable domain, remainder taken from reference TRBV7-9 and TRBJ1-1, is DTGVSQNPRHKITKRGQNVTFRCDPISEHNRLYWYRQTLGQGPEFLTYFQNEAQLEKSRLLSDRFSAERPKGSFSTLEIQRTEQGDSAMYLCASSLLNRGGTEAFFGQGTRLTVV.